The T cell receptor beta chain described here comes from a study of shared clonotypes between healthy human individuals. There are 15 residues in the CDR3. From germline, CDR1 is SNHLY and CDR2 FYNNEI. Trimming stripped 7 bases from V and 1 base from J, with 14 bases between. Clones were sequenced by immunoSEQ multiplex PCR, and TCRdb holds only the in-frame ones, with some missing. The table records roughly 2.6 million clones, around nine tenths of them present only once. The receptor comes from a man between 18 and 29 years old in good health. The sequenced sample was naive CD4+ T cells sorted from blood. Regarding subset: CD45RA+ positively selected. V gene TRBV2 combines with J gene TRBJ2-1, with D unresolved. CDR3 in DNA: TGTGCCAGCACAAAGGCCAGGCAATCCTACAATGAGCAGTTCTTC. Translating gives CASTKARQSYNEQFF.